These 3 T cell receptor beta chains were sequenced from one sample in a study of monozygotic twins with inflammatory bowel disease (dated by TCRdb to the late 2010s). Library creation used 5' RACE. The listed sequencing device is Illumina HiSeq 2500. Following TCRdb reprocessing, every CDR3 protein sequence forms one entry, and DNA is not provided. The data table for this sample lists some 100,000 distinct CDR3 sequences. Together, the top ten hold 12% of the sample. The specimen was blood. These receptors came from a human donor with ulcerative colitis or Crohn's disease, or a healthy co-twin of an affected twin (not recorded which).

The chain couples TRBV4-1 to TRBJ2-1; TCRdb returns TRBD2, unconfirmable since there is no DNA. Germline CDR1 reads MGHRA; CDR2 reads YSYEKL. This CDR3 spans 17 amino acids. The chain's CDR3 is CASSPRSPAGPYNEQFF.

The V gene is TRBV7-9, the J gene TRBJ2-7; checking the TCRdb D call of TRBD1 is not possible without DNA. CDR1 and CDR2 from the germline V gene are SEHNR and FQNEAQ (reference sequence). The CDR3 is made up of 15 amino acids. CDR3 in amino acids: CASSPQDRGLYEQHF. The entire variable domain, with the rest obtained from reference TRBV7-9 and TRBJ2-7, is as follows: DTGVSQNPRHKITKRGQNVTFRCDPISEHNRLYWYRQTLGQGPEFLTYFQNEAQLEKSRLLSDRFSAERPKGSFSTLEIQRTEQGDSAMYLCASSPQDRGLYEQHFGPGTRLTVT.

Frequency places this clonotype as medium-sized. The rearrangement uses TRBV7-2 and TRBJ2-1; TCRdb outputs TRBD2, but without DNA this stays unchecked. Germline assignment: CDR1 SGHTA and CDR2 FQGNSA. The CDR3 spans 16 residues. The CDR3 is CASSSASGSAYNEQFF. The full variable domain, completed using reference TRBV7-2 and TRBJ2-1, is GAGVSQSPSNKVTEKGKDVELRCDPISGHTALYWYRQSLGQGLEFLIYFQGNSAPDKSGLPSDRFSAERTGGSVSTLTIQRTQQEDSAVYLCASSSASGSAYNEQFFGPGTRLTVL.